These 30 T cell receptor beta chains were all obtained from the same sample, sequenced in a study of naive and memory T cell subsets. For these receptors, no antigen is known. The study, taken as a whole, reports: Possibly reflecting memory cells re-expressing CD45RA, a few larger clonotypes occurred in naive repertoires, especially CD8.

Both TRBC1 and TRBC2 were covered by a beta constant-region primer of two equimolar oligonucleotides. Nested alpha and beta constant-region primers with the SP2 primer drove four PCR rounds on ligated cDNA. MiXCR was run by TCRdb on the UMI-ligation and nested PCR reads, yielding one entry per CDR3 protein. The sample consists of roughly 97,000 distinct CDR3 sequences, around 13% of them appearing once. The sample was naive CD8+ T cells from blood. The receptors derive from a human donor in good health.

This clonotype appeared a few times. The genes are TRBV5-1 and TRBJ2-1; perhaps TRBD2 as D (7 bases). The CDR3 totals 16 residues. In germline, CDR1 is SGHRS, CDR2 YFSETQ. Trimming removed 0 bases from V and 0 bases from J, with 10 bases in between. Here the CDR3 DNA reads TGCGCCAGCAGCTTGGCCGGGGGGCGCTCCTACAATGAGCAGTTCTTC. It specifies CASSLAGGRSYNEQFF.

In its sample, this clonotype was seen a few times. This chain connects TRBV3-1 to TRBJ2-3, with 12 positions matching TRBD2. There are 18 residues in the CDR3. V was clipped by 3 bases and J by 2 bases; unmatched bases: 9. Germline V gene lookup returns CDR1 LGHDT and CDR2 YNNKEL (reference sequence). The CDR3 sequence is CASSQLRLAGEATDTQYF. The CDR3 coding sequence is TGTGCCAGCAGCCAGTTACGACTAGCGGGGGAAGCCACAGATACGCAGTATTTT.

The chain links TRBV5-6 to TRBJ2-5; D remains ambiguous. The CDR3 has 11 residues. V lost 1 base and J 6 bases, leaving 4 bases between the germline ends. The germline CDR1 and CDR2 sequences are SGHDT and YYEEEE. CDR3 sequence: CASSLTKTQYF. DNA of the CDR3: TGTGCCAGCAGCTTGACGAAGACCCAGTACTTC.

The genes are TRBV27 and TRBJ2-5; the match to TRBD2 covers 11 bases. The CDR3 extends over 16 amino acids. The germline V gene encodes CDR1 MNHEY and CDR2 SMNVEV (reference sequence). Germline trimming cut 0 bases from V and 3 bases from J; bases unmatched to any gene: 3. This CDR3 is CASSLSLAGGEETQYF. CDR3 DNA sequence: TGTGCCAGCAGTTTATCCCTAGCGGGAGGCGAAGAGACCCAGTACTTC.

This chain connects TRBV28 to TRBJ1-6; D ambiguous. The CDR3 spans 18 residues. V lost 1 base, J lost 4 bases, and 17 bases lay in between. CDR1 is MDHEN and CDR2 is SYDVKM in the germline V gene. The CDR3 DNA reads as TGTGCCAGCAGTTTATCGCTTCCGACCCCCGAATATAATTCACCCCTCCACTTT. Protein: CASSLSLPTPEYNSPLHF.

The chain combines TRBV9 with TRBJ1-1, with D uncertain. The CDR3 spans 16 residues. The germline CDR1 and CDR2 sequences are SGDLS and YYNGEE. Trimming left V 4 bases short and J 0 bases short, with 16 bases between. The CDR3 sequence is CASSPPLEAMNTEAFF. The CDR3 DNA reads TGTGCCAGCAGCCCCCCGTTGGAGGCAATGAACACTGAAGCTTTCTTT.

This clonotype occurred many times. This chain uses TRBV20-1 with TRBJ2-5; TRBD2 might be the D (5 bases). The germline CDR1 and CDR2 sequences are DFQATT and SNEGSKA (reference sequence). V lost 0 bases and J lost 5, with 22 bases in between. The CDR3 runs to 17 residues. The CDR3 sequence is CSARDLSSSPLGETQYF. DNA of the CDR3: TGCAGTGCTAGAGATTTGTCTAGCTCCCCCCTTGGGGAGACCCAGTACTTC.

The sample holds a few counts of this clonotype. This chain joins TRBV27 and TRBJ2-2; no clear D. The CDR3 runs to 16 residues. Trimming took 5 bases from V and 1 from J, leaving 14 bases between them. Per the germline V gene, CDR1 is MNHEY and CDR2 is SMNVEV (reference sequence). CDR3: CASSPRITGNTGELFF. The CDR3 bases are TGTGCCAGCAGTCCCCGTATCACGGGGAACACCGGGGAGCTGTTTTTT.

This clonotype was detected only a few times. The chain couples TRBV24-1 to TRBJ1-1; no reliable D call. Trimming cost V 2 bases and J 4 bases, with 4 bases left between them. The CDR3 totals 12 residues. In germline, CDR1 is KGHDR, CDR2 SFDVKD. The CDR3 region is CATSDSGTEAFF. Written as DNA, the CDR3 is TGTGCCACCAGTGATTCCGGCACTGAAGCTTTCTTT.

A note on this clonotype: A much larger clone lies one base from this, so it may be a read error. In DNA form, the CDR3 reads TGCAGTGCTAGAGTCGGGGCCTGCAATGAGCAGTTCTTC. Its translation is CSARVGACNEQFF. This chain joins TRBV20-1 and TRBJ2-1; D possibly uses TRBD1 or TRBD2 (5 bases each). Germline V gives CDR1 DFQATT, CDR2 SNEGSKA (reference sequence). V lost 1 base, J lost 6 bases, and 10 bases lay in between. The CDR3 extends over 13 amino acids.

The sample holds many counts of this clonotype. The chain couples TRBV11-2 to TRBJ1-2; D possibly corresponds to TRBD1 (5 bases). The ends were cut back, 5 bases at V and 3 bases at J, with 10 bases in the middle. CDR1 and CDR2 from the germline V gene are SGHAT and FQNNGV. This CDR3 is 13 amino acids long. The CDR3 here is CASSRDGYYGYTF. In nucleotides, the CDR3 is TGTGCCAGCAGCCGGGACGGCTACTATGGCTACACCTTC.

At least ten counts were recorded for this clonotype. V usage is TRBV6-2 or TRBV6-3 and J usage is TRBJ2-6; TRBD1 matches 7 bases. V dropped 5 bases and J dropped 0; count of bases not matched to a gene: 10. Germline loops: CDR1 MNHEY, CDR2 SVGEGT. The CDR3 runs to 18 residues. This CDR3 is CASSGWDRSPSGANVLTF. As DNA, the CDR3 is TGTGCCAGCAGTGGCTGGGACAGAAGCCCCTCTGGGGCCAACGTCCTGACTTTC.

At least ten counts were recorded for this clonotype. The chain employs TRBV5-6 and TRBJ1-1, with D uncertain. Deletions cut 7 bases from V and 1 base from J, with 8 bases between. Germline V CDR1 and CDR2: SGHDT, YYEEEE. CDR3 length: 12 amino acids. In DNA, the CDR3 is TGTGCCAGCTGCGTGGGGAACACTGAAGCTTTCTTT. Translation: CASCVGNTEAFF.

V is TRBV7-9 and J is TRBJ2-7; 8 bases align to TRBD1. From germline, CDR1 is SEHNR and CDR2 FQNEAQ (reference sequence). The junction had 6 bases not matched to a gene; V was cut back by 4 bases and J by 1 base. This CDR3 is built from 15 residues. The CDR3 DNA sequence: TGTGCCAGCAGCTCTCGGACAGGGTCTTCCTACGAGCAGTACTTC. Translation gives CASSSRTGSSYEQYF.

This clonotype occurred many times. V gene TRBV30 combines with J gene TRBJ2-3, with TRBD2 matching 7 bases. The CDR3 is 12 residues long. The germline V gene encodes CDR1 GTSNPN and CDR2 SVGIG (reference sequence). V shed 4 bases, J shed 3 bases, and the junction held 1 base outside the gene matches. Here the CDR3 reads CAWNSGTDTQYF. CDR3 DNA: TGTGCCTGGAATAGCGGGACAGATACGCAGTATTTT.

The chain employs TRBV14 and TRBJ1-1; D is possibly TRBD1 (6 bases). The CDR3 spans 15 residues. From germline, CDR1 is SGHDN and CDR2 FVKESK. V lost 1 base, J lost 6 bases, and 15 bases lay in between. CDR3 sequence: CASSQVWGRGAEAFF. The CDR3 region has the DNA TGTGCCAGCAGCCAAGTTTGGGGGCGAGGAGCTGAAGCTTTCTTT.

This clonotype was detected a few times. The gene calls are TRBV6-2 or TRBV6-3 and TRBJ2-5, with D possibly being TRBD1 (6 bases). Looked up from germline, CDR1 is MNHEY and CDR2 is SVGEGT. Trimming took off 6 bases at V and 5 bases at J, with 13 bases between the two ends. The CDR3 sequence is 13 residues long. The CDR3 nucleotides read TGTGCCAGCAGCTCGGACAGAGAGGAGACCCAGTACTTC. Protein product: CASSSDREETQYF.

The chain links TRBV5-4 to TRBJ1-3, with no clear D. The V and J ends lost 5 bases and 0 bases respectively, with 12 bases between them. This CDR3 is built from 15 residues. Germline CDR1 SGHNT, CDR2 YYREEE (reference sequence). CDR3 nucleotides: TGTGCCAGCAGTTTTCGGGGAAACTCTGGAAACACCATATATTTT. Its translation: CASSFRGNSGNTIYF.

This clonotype was found many times. J is TRBJ1-1 and V is TRBV11-2; 10 bases line up with TRBD1. Germline V gene sequence: CDR1 SGHAT, CDR2 FQNNGV. This CDR3 comprises 13 residues. V dropped 5 bases and J dropped 11; count of bases not matched to a gene: 8. The CDR3 reads CASSPGQGDSAFF. In DNA form, the CDR3 reads TGTGCCAGCAGCCCAGGACAGGGGGATTCGGCTTTCTTT.

This clonotype was seen a handful of times. V gene TRBV12-3 or TRBV12-4 combines with J gene TRBJ2-1, with TRBD2 identical over 8 bases. J was trimmed by 4 bases and V by 7 bases; bases with no gene match: 6. The CDR3 extends over 14 amino acids. CDR3 in amino acids: CASIGTSSYNEQFF. The CDR3 nucleotides are TGTGCCAGCATCGGGACTAGTTCTTACAATGAGCAGTTCTTC.

The chain combines TRBV5-1 with TRBJ2-3, with D unclear. Trimming removed 1 base at V and 0 bases at J, with 3 bases between. The CDR3 consists of 13 residues. CDR1 and CDR2 (germline): SGHRS, YFSETQ. The CDR3 sequence is CASSLISTDTQYF. The CDR3 DNA follows: TGCGCCAGCAGCTTGATTAGCACAGATACGCAGTATTTT.

This clonotype has ten or more counts. The genes are TRBV6-1 and TRBJ2-5, with D unresolved. Trimming removed 3 bases at V and 0 bases at J, with 8 bases between. Germline CDR1 is MNHNS and CDR2 is SASEGT. This CDR3 is 14 amino acids long. The CDR3 DNA reads as TGTGCCAGCAGTGAGGACCAGTACCAAGAGACCCAGTACTTC. It is translated as CASSEDQYQETQYF.

This clonotype showed up just a few times. The V call is TRBV6-6, the J call TRBJ2-7, with 8 positions matching TRBD2. Germline values: CDR1 MNHNY, CDR2 SVGAGI (reference sequence). Trimming took 0 bases from V and 3 from J; bases not matched to a gene: 4. The CDR3 length is 15 residues. The CDR3 coding sequence is TGTGCCAGCAGTTACTCCCCCGCGGGAGGCTACGAGCAGTACTTC. Its protein product is CASSYSPAGGYEQYF.

This rearrangement joins TRBV13 to TRBJ1-1; D is possibly TRBD1 (6 bases). The V gene's germline CDR1 is PRHDT and CDR2 FYEKMQ (reference sequence). V lost 4 bases and J 6 bases, leaving 18 bases between the germline ends. There are 15 residues in the CDR3. CDR3 sequence (DNA): TGTGCCAGCAGCTCCCGGGACACCCAGAGTGCTGAAGCTTTCTTT. Protein product: CASSSRDTQSAEAFF.

The genes are TRBV24-1 and TRBJ2-7; D not certain. The CDR3 runs to 14 residues. The V gene's germline CDR1 is KGHDR and CDR2 SFDVKD. Trimming took 5 bases from V and 0 from J, leaving 10 bases between them. As DNA, the CDR3 is TGTGCCACCAGTGTCGCAGGAACCTCCTACGAGCAGTACTTC. Its translation: CATSVAGTSYEQYF.

This chain connects TRBV4-1 to TRBJ2-5; unclear D gene. V was shortened by 5 bases and J by 5 bases, with 12 bases between the two germline ends. The CDR3 is made up of 13 amino acids. In germline, CDR1 is MGHRA, CDR2 YSYEKL. CDR3 in amino acids: CASSSHLGETQYF. The CDR3 bases are TGCGCCAGCAGCTCACACCTAGGCGAGACCCAGTACTTC.

This clonotype came up a few times. The V gene is TRBV4-3, the J gene TRBJ1-6, with D possibly TRBD1 on 5 matching bases. CDR3 length: 15 amino acids. Germline V lookup: CDR1 LGHNA, CDR2 YSLEER. Trimming removed 0 bases at V and 8 bases at J, with 11 bases between. CDR3 amino acids: CASSQDALRDSPLHF. CDR3 nucleotides: TGCGCCAGCAGCCAAGATGCACTCAGGGATTCACCCCTCCACTTT.

The chain joins TRBV7-9 to TRBJ2-1; D could derive from TRBD1 or TRBD2 (5 bases each). The CDR3 spans 15 residues. CDR1 is SEHNR, CDR2 FQNEAQ, per germline (reference sequence). Trimming pared 4 bases from V and 7 bases from J, leaving 17 bases between. CDR3 in DNA: TGTGCCAGCAGCTCCTGGGACGGCGGATTGAATGAGCAGTTCTTC. Its translation is CASSSWDGGLNEQFF. The full variable domain, with the rest looked up from reference TRBV7-9 and TRBJ2-1, is DTGVSQNPRHKITKRGQNVTFRCDPISEHNRLYWYRQTLGQGPEFLTYFQNEAQLEKSRLLSDRFSAERPKGSFSTLEIQRTEQGDSAMYLCASSSWDGGLNEQFFGPGTRLTVL.

This clonotype was seen a few times. This chain joins TRBV5-1 and TRBJ2-2, with no clear D. The CDR3 totals 12 residues. Germline V gives CDR1 SGHRS, CDR2 YFSETQ. V lost 5 bases, J lost 4 bases, and 6 bases lay in between. CDR3 sequence reads: CASRLSTGELFF. The CDR3 region has the DNA TGCGCCAGCAGACTTTCCACCGGGGAGCTGTTTTTT.

This clonotype was detected a few times. This chain links TRBV13 with TRBJ2-3; the D is unclear. V dropped 2 bases and J dropped 2 bases, with 11 bases sitting between them. The CDR3 contains 15 residues. Per the germline V gene, CDR1 is PRHDT and CDR2 is FYEKMQ (reference sequence). The CDR3 here is CASSLSEPITDTQYF. The DNA of the CDR3 is TGTGCCAGCAGCTTAAGTGAGCCGATCACAGATACGCAGTATTTT.